Following are 25 T cell receptor beta chains from one sample sequenced in a study of T-cell memory formation after mild COVID-19 (dated by TCRdb to the early 2020s). The library was generated by 5' RACE. These reads were obtained on an Illumina NovaSeq 6000. TCRdb applied fastp at Q25 and MiXCR to the public reads, then kept only in-frame beta chains. Entries that share a CDR3 protein sequence are merged under the most common genes and DNA. This sample comprises fewer than 50,000 distinct CDR3 sequences, approximately 9.7% of them detected only once. The ten most abundant clones make up about 10% of the sample. Sequencing used PBMCs or a T cell subset sorted from them (not recorded which). Source of these receptors: an adult woman who had mild COVID-19 (a few samples of this study predate the infection). The sample titles of this study are shuffled in the database, so cell type and time point are left out; the donor was told from shared clones.

Only a few counts were recorded for this clonotype. The V gene is TRBV11-1, the J gene TRBJ2-7, with 7 bases fitting TRBD1. The germline CDR1 and CDR2 sequences are SGHAT and FQDESV (reference sequence). With 1 base clipped from V and 8 bases from J, the junction kept 20 bases outside the gene matches. The CDR3 sequence is 18 residues long. CDR3 region: CASSLVSPLRGQATKQYF. The CDR3 region has the DNA TGTGCCAGCAGCTTAGTGTCCCCACTCCGAGGACAGGCTACGAAGCAGTACTTC.

The sample holds many counts of this clonotype. The rearrangement uses TRBV7-2 and TRBJ2-2, with a weak D call TRBD2 (6 bases). The CDR3 loop spans 14 amino acids. V shed 1 base and J shed 6 bases, with 9 bases lying between them. Germline V gene lookup returns CDR1 SGHTA and CDR2 FQGNSA. The CDR3, as DNA: TGTGCCAGCAGCTTAGGGGGACTCTCCGGGGAGCTGTTTTTT. Its protein product is CASSLGGLSGELFF.

The J gene is TRBJ2-5, the V gene TRBV7-8; TRBD2 is a possible D gene (6 bases). The length of the CDR3 is 15 residues. V lost 1 base and J lost 2, with 11 bases in between. The V gene's germline CDR1 is SGHVS and CDR2 FQNEAQ. CDR3 coding DNA: TGTGCCAGCAGCTTAGGGGCGGGGCTTCAAGAGACCCAGTACTTC. Amino acid sequence: CASSLGAGLQETQYF.

This rearrangement joins TRBV6-5 to TRBJ1-2; a possible D gene is TRBD1 (6 bases). The CDR3 covers 14 residues. The V gene lost 3 bases and the J gene lost 4 bases, with 12 bases spanning the gap. CDR1 is MNHEY and CDR2 is SVGAGI in the germline V gene. DNA of the CDR3: TGTGCCAGCAGTTATGGGCAGGGGTCCTATGGCTACACCTTC. Translating gives CASSYGQGSYGYTF.

V and J are TRBV21-1 and TRBJ2-7. TRBV21-1 is tagged as a pseudogene. The CDR3 is made up of 12 amino acids. CDR3 sequence (DNA): TGTGCCAGCAGCAAAGTCACCTACGAGCAGTACTTC. This gives the protein CASSKVTYEQYF.

In DNA form, the CDR3 reads TGTGCCAGCAGCCCATCCGACAGTTCCAATGAGCAGTTCTTC. It codes for CASSPSDSSNEQFF. The chain joins TRBV6-4 to TRBJ2-1, with D tentatively TRBD1 (5 bases). Germline V lookup: CDR1 MRHNA, CDR2 SNTAGT. The V gene lost 6 bases and the J gene lost 6 bases, with 15 bases spanning the gap. This CDR3 comprises 14 residues.

This clonotype was detected a few times. This chain connects TRBV25-1 to TRBJ1-2; D not certain. V lost 4 bases and J lost 8, with 17 bases in between. The CDR3 consists of 14 residues. Germline V gene sequence: CDR1 MGHDK, CDR2 SYGVNS. The CDR3 here is CASSALTSSIGYTF. The CDR3, as DNA: TGTGCCAGCAGTGCCCTGACCAGTTCTATCGGCTACACCTTC.

This chain uses TRBV20-1 with TRBJ2-1, with a tentative D call TRBD2 (6 bases). Germline V gene sequence: CDR1 DFQATT, CDR2 SNEGSKA (reference sequence). The V and J ends lost 3 bases and 8 bases respectively, with 20 bases between them. The CDR3 runs to 15 residues. The CDR3 loop is CSASYGSDSAYEQFF. The CDR3 DNA follows: TGCAGTGCTAGTTACGGGAGTGACTCTGCGTATGAGCAGTTCTTC.

This clonotype appeared a few times. The CDR3 protein is CASSREGTGADTQYF. CDR3 sequence (DNA): TGTGCCAGCAGCCGTGAGGGGACAGGGGCAGATACGCAGTATTTT. This chain uses TRBV5-6 with TRBJ2-3; TRBD1 aligns across 10 bases. The germline V gene has CDR1 SGHDT and CDR2 YYEEEE. The CDR3 extends over 15 amino acids. The trim removed 4 bases at V and 4 bases at J, leaving 6 bases unmatched. Using reference TRBV5-6 and TRBJ2-3 for the parts outside the CDR3, the full variable domain is DAGVTQSPTHLIKTRGQQVTLRCSPKSGHDTVSWYQQALGQGPQFIFQYYEEEERQRGNFPDRFSGHQFPNYSSELNVNALLLGDSALYLCASSREGTGADTQYFGPGTRLTVL.

The chain couples TRBV20-1 to TRBJ2-2; possibly TRBD1 for D (6 bases). Germline V gene lookup returns CDR1 DFQATT and CDR2 SNEGSKA (reference sequence). V was shortened by 1 base and J by 8 bases, with 8 bases between the two germline ends. The CDR3 extends over 12 amino acids. The CDR3 is CSARGGTGELFF. The CDR3 DNA sequence: TGCAGTGCTAGAGGGGGGACAGGGGAGCTGTTTTTT.

This clonotype was detected only once. J is TRBJ1-1 and V is TRBV19; the match to TRBD1 covers 9 bases. The CDR3 is made up of 14 amino acids. Germline V gene sequence: CDR1 LNHDA, CDR2 SQIVND (reference sequence). V lost 8 bases and J lost 1; bases outside the gene matches: 5. DNA of the CDR3: TGTGCCAGTGAGAGGACAGGGGCGAACACTGAAGCTTTCTTT. It specifies CASERTGANTEAFF.

In its sample, this clonotype was seen many times. This chain links TRBV20-1 with TRBJ2-7; TRBD2 matches at 7 bases. CDR3 length: 16 amino acids. Unmatched junction bases numbered 9, after V lost 1 base and J lost 0 bases. Per the germline V gene, CDR1 is DFQATT and CDR2 is SNEGSKA (reference sequence). This CDR3 reads CSARGGASGSSYEQYF. The CDR3 DNA is TGCAGTGCTAGAGGAGGAGCTAGCGGTAGCTCCTACGAGCAGTACTTC.

The chain has TRBV20-1 and TRBJ1-3, with 7 bases identical to TRBD1. The length of the CDR3 is 17 residues. The germline V gene encodes CDR1 DFQATT and CDR2 SNEGSKA (reference sequence). J was trimmed by 1 base and V by 2 bases; bases with no gene match: 11. The CDR3 sequence is CSARTSRGQISGNTIYF. Written as DNA, the CDR3 is TGCAGTGCTAGAACCTCCCGGGGACAGATTTCTGGAAACACCATATATTTT.

This clonotype has at least ten counts. The genes are TRBV15 and TRBJ2-2; D unclear. The CDR3 consists of 14 residues. The germline V gene encodes CDR1 LNHNV and CDR2 YYDKDF (reference sequence). V lost 1 base and J lost 6, with 9 bases in between. The CDR3 DNA sequence: TGTGCCACCAGCAGAGGTCCGGAACCCGGGGAGCTGTTTTTT. The encoded protein is CATSRGPEPGELFF.

This clonotype showed up just a few times. The DNA of the CDR3 is TGTGCCACCAGCTCGTATTACAGGGACACTGAAGCTTTCTTT. It yields the protein CATSSYYRDTEAFF. The chain recombines TRBV15 with TRBJ1-1; possibly TRBD1 for D (6 bases). CDR1 LNHNV and CDR2 YYDKDF come from the germline V gene (reference sequence). This CDR3 region has 14 residues. The V and J ends lost 5 bases and 3 bases respectively, with 13 bases between them.

This clonotype was counted a few times. The chain has TRBV5-1 and TRBJ1-1; tentatively, D is TRBD1 (6 bases). The CDR3 consists of 14 residues. Germline loops: CDR1 SGHRS, CDR2 YFSETQ. V lost 3 bases and J lost 1, with 10 bases in between. The CDR3 protein is CASSWGHANTEAFF. CDR3 nucleotides: TGCGCCAGCAGCTGGGGACACGCGAACACTGAAGCTTTCTTT.

This clonotype was seen only a few times. The rearrangement uses TRBV20-1 and TRBJ2-7; 8 nucleotides agree with TRBD1. Losses at the gene ends were 5 bases for V and 0 bases for J; bases not matched to a gene: 6. CDR3 length equals 14 residues. CDR1 is DFQATT and CDR2 is SNEGSKA in the germline V gene (reference sequence). DNA of the CDR3: TGCAGTGCTGGGGGTACAGGGGGCTCCTACGAGCAGTACTTC. Translating gives CSAGGTGGSYEQYF.

V and J are TRBV20-1 and TRBJ1-1; perhaps TRBD1 as D (6 bases). The CDR3 has 13 residues. In germline, CDR1 is DFQATT, CDR2 SNEGSKA (reference sequence). V was shortened by 6 bases and J by 0 bases, with 11 bases between the two germline ends. CDR3 nucleotide sequence: TGCAGTGCGGCGACAGGTCTGAACACTGAAGCTTTCTTT. It codes for CSAATGLNTEAFF.

This clonotype has a count of ten or more. J is TRBJ2-5 and V is TRBV10-2; 8 nucleotides line up with TRBD1. Germline CDR1 is WSHSY and CDR2 is SAAADI. This CDR3 has 13 amino acids. The V segment lost 5 bases and the J segment 1 base; nucleotides outside the gene matches: 0. Here the CDR3 DNA reads TGCGCCAGCAGTCAGGGGGCCCAAGAGACCCAGTACTTC. This translates into CASSQGAQETQYF.

The chain couples TRBV6-6 to TRBJ2-5; a possible D gene is TRBD2 (6 bases). V was clipped by 10 bases and J by 5 bases, with 17 bases between them. The CDR3 extends over 13 amino acids. Germline V CDR1 and CDR2: MNHNY, SVGAGI (reference sequence). The CDR3 spells CAMAGRRGETQYF. Here the CDR3 DNA reads TGTGCCATGGCGGGCCGTCGGGGGGAGACCCAGTACTTC.

The rearrangement joins TRBV19 to TRBJ2-2; TRBD1 aligns across 7 bases. V dropped 6 bases and J dropped 4; count of bases not matched to a gene: 5. Germline assignment: CDR1 LNHDA and CDR2 SQIVND (reference sequence). The length of the CDR3 is 14 residues. The CDR3 sequence is CASRVGQITGELFF. The DNA of the CDR3 is TGTGCCAGTAGGGTGGGACAGATCACCGGGGAGCTGTTTTTT.

The chain is built from TRBV20-1 and TRBJ2-1; 15 positions agree with TRBD2. The ends lost 5 bases at V and 4 bases at J; junction bases unmatched: 3. The CDR3 loop spans 15 amino acids. Germline CDR1 reads DFQATT; CDR2 reads SNEGSKA (reference sequence). The CDR3 sequence: CSAGGTSGGYNEQFF. The CDR3, as DNA: TGCAGTGCTGGGGGGACTAGCGGGGGGTACAATGAGCAGTTCTTC.

This clonotype was seen a handful of times. The J gene is TRBJ2-6, the V gene TRBV25-1; D gene uncertain. The length of the CDR3 is 15 residues. CDR1 MGHDK and CDR2 SYGVNS come from the germline V gene. Trimming removed 4 bases from V and 0 bases from J, with 7 bases in between. Written as DNA, the CDR3 is TGTGCCAGCAGTGTCGGCGACTCTGGGGCCAACGTCCTGACTTTC. Its protein product is CASSVGDSGANVLTF.

This chain's CDR3 is CASSLGNTNTEAFF. The CDR3 nucleotides read TGTGCCAGCAGCCTAGGGAATACGAACACTGAAGCTTTCTTT. The rearrangement joins TRBV6-2 or TRBV6-3 to TRBJ1-1; D not resolved. The CDR3 has 14 amino acids. With 6 bases removed from V and 1 base from J, the gap between germline ends came to 12 bases. Germline V gene lookup returns CDR1 MNHEY and CDR2 SVGEGT.

J is TRBJ2-3 and V is TRBV2, with D possibly TRBD2 on 6 matching bases. The germline V gene encodes CDR1 SNHLY and CDR2 FYNNEI. This CDR3 contains 15 residues. The ends were cut back, 6 bases at V and 1 base at J, with 14 bases in the middle. The CDR3 region is CASSAQGGGTDTQYF. CDR3 nucleotides: TGTGCCAGCAGCGCTCAGGGAGGTGGCACAGATACGCAGTATTTT.